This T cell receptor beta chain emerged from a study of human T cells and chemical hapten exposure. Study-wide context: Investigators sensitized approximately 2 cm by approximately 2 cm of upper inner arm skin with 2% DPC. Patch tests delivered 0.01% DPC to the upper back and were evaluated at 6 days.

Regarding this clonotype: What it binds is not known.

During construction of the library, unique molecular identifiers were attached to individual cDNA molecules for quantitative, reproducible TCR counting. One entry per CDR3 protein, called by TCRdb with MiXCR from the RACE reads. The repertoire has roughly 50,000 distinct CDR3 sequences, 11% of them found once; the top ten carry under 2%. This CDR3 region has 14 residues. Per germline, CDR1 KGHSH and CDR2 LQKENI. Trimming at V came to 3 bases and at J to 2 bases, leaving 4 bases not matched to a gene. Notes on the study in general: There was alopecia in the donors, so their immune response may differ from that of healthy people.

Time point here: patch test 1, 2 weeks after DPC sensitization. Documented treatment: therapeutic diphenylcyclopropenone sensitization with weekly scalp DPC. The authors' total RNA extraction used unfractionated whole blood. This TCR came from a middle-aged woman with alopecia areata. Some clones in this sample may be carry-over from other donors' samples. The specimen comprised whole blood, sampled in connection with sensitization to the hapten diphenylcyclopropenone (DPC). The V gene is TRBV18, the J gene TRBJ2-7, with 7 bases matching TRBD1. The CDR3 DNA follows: TGTGCCAGCTCACCTGTGGGACAGCCCTACGAGCAGTACTTC. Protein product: CASSPVGQPYEQYF.